A single sample is the source of the 21 T cell receptor beta chains below, sequenced in a study of T cell responses to AZD1222 COVID-19 vaccine. Profiling relied on immunoSEQ multiplex PCR, and the TCRdb table lists in-frame clones only, not all of them. Among some 110,000 clones listed, 70% to 90% were seen once. The source was peripheral blood, collected on day 0 of MenACWY control vaccination. These receptors were obtained from an adult in good health.

The chain links TRBV7-8 to TRBJ1-2; D gene ambiguous. Trimming took 1 base from V and 7 from J, leaving 19 bases between them. CDR3 length equals 16 residues. CDR1 SGHVS and CDR2 FQNEAQ come from the germline V gene. CDR3 coding DNA: TGTGCCAGCAGCTTAGTTTCGGGGTCTGGCGGGCCTGGCTACACCTTC. This translates into CASSLVSGSGGPGYTF.

This sequence joins TRBV7-9 and TRBJ2-5, with 7 nucleotides matching TRBD1. The germline V gene has CDR1 SEHNR and CDR2 FQNEAQ (reference sequence). J lost 0 bases, V lost 3 bases, and 1 base had no gene match. This CDR3 is built from 14 residues. The CDR3 nucleotides read TGTGCCAGCAGCTTGGGACAGAACCAAGAGACCCAGTACTTC. It specifies CASSLGQNQETQYF.

With regard to this clone: Its ends do not fully match the called genes, so a read error is possible. This sequence joins TRBV6-4 and TRBJ2-3; 10 bases fit TRBD2. The CDR3 contains 16 residues. CDR1 and CDR2 from the germline V gene are MRHNA and SNTAGT. For the CDR3, the DNA is TGTGCCAACAGTGCCGTTAGCGGGGGGAGTACAGATACGCAGTATTTT. This gives the protein CANSAVSGGSTDTQYF.

The V call is TRBV7-2, the J call TRBJ1-2, with 7 bases that match TRBD1. CDR1 and CDR2 (germline): SGHTA, FQGNSA. This CDR3 is built from 15 residues. The V gene end was trimmed by 4 bases and the J gene end by 2 bases; junction bases not matched to a gene: 7. The CDR3 DNA reads TGTGCCAGCAGCTCTAGGGACAGAGTCAACTATGGCTACACCTTC. This encodes CASSSRDRVNYGYTF.

In DNA, the CDR3 is TGTGCCAGCAGCCCAGAGACAGGGAACGGCTATGGCTACACCTTC. It encodes CASSPETGNGYGYTF. The rearrangement joins TRBV7-2 to TRBJ1-2, with 7 bases fitting TRBD1. CDR3 length: 15 amino acids. Looked up from germline, CDR1 is SGHTA and CDR2 is FQGNSA. Unmatched junction bases numbered 10, after V lost 5 bases and J lost 4 bases. Together with reference TRBV7-2 and TRBJ1-2, the CDR3 gives the full variable domain: GAGVSQSPSNKVTEKGKDVELRCDPISGHTALYWYRQSLGQGLEFLIYFQGNSAPDKSGLPSDRFSAERTGGSVSTLTIQRTQQEDSAVYLCASSPETGNGYGYTFGSGTRLTVV.

The chain links TRBV5-6 to TRBJ2-1; TRBD1 aligns across 9 bases. The CDR3 sequence is 15 residues long. J gave up 6 bases and V 4 bases, and 8 bases lay outside the gene matches. Germline CDR1 and CDR2: SGHDT and YYEEEE. The CDR3 nucleotides are TGTGCCAGCAGCAAGGACAGGGGATTGGGCAATGAGCAGTTCTTC. Amino acids: CASSKDRGLGNEQFF.

The chain has TRBV11-3 and TRBJ1-1; D call uncertain. V lost 3 bases, J lost 3 bases, and 8 bases lay in between. The germline CDR1 and CDR2 sequences are SGHNT and YENEEA. The CDR3 runs 13 residues. CDR3 loop: CASSFGPYTEAFF. The CDR3 nucleotides read TGTGCCAGCAGCTTCGGTCCGTACACTGAAGCTTTCTTT. The variable domain in full, with the rest retrieved from reference TRBV11-3 and TRBJ1-1, is EAGVVQSPRYKIIEKKQPVAFWCNPISGHNTLYWYLQNLGQGPELLIRYENEEAVDDSQLPKDRFSAERLKGVDSTLKIQPAELGDSAVYLCASSFGPYTEAFFGQGTRLTVV.

V usage is TRBV4-2 and J usage is TRBJ1-1; D not certain. The CDR3 totals 14 residues. CDR1 is LGHNA, CDR2 YNFKEQ, per germline. With 1 base removed from V and 1 base from J, the gap between germline ends came to 7 bases. CDR3 sequence reads: CASSQVTGNTEAFF. The CDR3 nucleotides are TGTGCCAGCAGCCAAGTGACGGGGAACACTGAAGCTTTCTTT.

This clone has a single count. The chain is built from TRBV10-1 and TRBJ1-2; perhaps TRBD1 as D (6 bases). Germline values: CDR1 WNHNN, CDR2 SYGVQD (reference sequence). The V and J ends lost 8 bases and 1 base respectively, with 20 bases between them. The CDR3 spans 16 residues. CDR3 residues: CASEQGWSSRNYGYTF. CDR3 DNA: TGCGCCAGCGAACAGGGCTGGTCCTCCCGTAACTATGGCTACACCTTC.

The gene calls are TRBV5-4 and TRBJ2-3; TRBD2 matches at 8 bases. Trimming at V came to 1 base and at J to 4 bases, leaving 2 bases not matched to a gene. The CDR3 runs to 14 residues. The V gene's germline CDR1 is SGHNT and CDR2 YYREEE (reference sequence). CDR3 bases: TGTGCCAGCAGCTTGCGGGGGGGGCCAGATACGCAGTATTTT. This gives the protein CASSLRGGPDTQYF.

V and J are TRBV29-1 and TRBJ1-1; 10 bases line up with TRBD1. CDR3 length equals 12 residues. Germline V lookup: CDR1 SQVTM, CDR2 ANQGSEA. Trimming took 7 bases from V and 4 from J; bases not matched to a gene: 3. The CDR3 loop reads CSADRGLTEAFF. The DNA of the CDR3 is TGCAGCGCCGACAGGGGGCTCACTGAAGCTTTCTTT.

This clone was detected only once. The chain employs TRBV4-3 and TRBJ1-3; possibly TRBD1 for D (6 bases). The germline V gene encodes CDR1 LGHNA and CDR2 YSLEER. V lost 2 bases, J lost 0 bases, and 14 bases lay in between. The CDR3 runs to 17 residues. In DNA form, the CDR3 reads TGCGCCAGCAGCCAATACAGGGTAACATACTCTGGAAACACCATATATTTT. Translating gives CASSQYRVTYSGNTIYF.

The chain links TRBV18 to TRBJ2-7, with 14 bases identical to TRBD2. Germline CDR1 and CDR2: KGHSH and LQKENI. Unmatched junction bases numbered 8, after V lost 5 bases and J lost 5 bases. The CDR3 spans 16 residues. The CDR3 region has the DNA TGTGCCAGCTCAACGACTAGCGGGGGGGCCGGGGACGAGCAGTACTTC. This codes for CASSTTSGGAGDEQYF.

The genes are TRBV29-1 and TRBJ2-3, with TRBD2 matching over 8 bases. This CDR3 contains 14 residues. The J segment lost 4 bases and the V segment lost 4 bases, leaving 7 bases of the junction unmatched. CDR1 SQVTM and CDR2 ANQGSEA come from the germline V gene. The CDR3 spells CSVGTSGPSDTQYF. The CDR3 bases are TGCAGCGTTGGAACTAGCGGTCCTTCAGATACGCAGTATTTT.

The V and J genes are TRBV7-9 and TRBJ2-1; possibly TRBD2 for D (5 bases). CDR1 SEHNR and CDR2 FQNEAQ come from the germline V gene (reference sequence). Between the trimmed V and J ends, which lost 5 bases and 8 bases, there was a span of 19 bases. The CDR3 sequence is 15 residues long. As DNA, the CDR3 is TGTGCCAGCAGCCCCCCCTGGGCTAGCAGCGATGAGCAGTTCTTC. This sequence encodes CASSPPWASSDEQFF.

This CDR3 is CASSQGPYEQYF. CDR3 nucleotides: TGTGCCAGCAGCCAAGGGCCGTACGAGCAGTACTTC. This chain links TRBV13 with TRBJ2-7; no clear D gene. Trimming took 5 bases from V and 4 from J, leaving 9 bases between them. The V gene's germline CDR1 is PRHDT and CDR2 FYEKMQ (reference sequence). The CDR3 sequence is 12 residues long.

The chain carries TRBV4-3 and TRBJ1-3; D might be TRBD1 (5 bases). Per germline, CDR1 LGHNA and CDR2 YSLEER. Trimming cost V 0 bases and J 0 bases, with 15 bases left between them. CDR3 length: 18 amino acids. The CDR3 sequence: CASSQDPGEGSSGNTIYF. The CDR3, as DNA: TGCGCCAGCAGCCAAGATCCGGGTGAGGGGAGCTCTGGAAACACCATATATTTT.

The chain is built from TRBV6-2 or TRBV6-3 and TRBJ2-1; either TRBD1 or TRBD2 may supply D (6 bases each). V dropped 0 bases and J dropped 4 bases, with 13 bases sitting between them. The CDR3 is 16 amino acids. Germline values: CDR1 MNHEY, CDR2 SVGEGT. The CDR3 sequence is CASSYSGGGPYNEQFF. The CDR3 DNA follows: TGTGCCAGCAGTTACTCGGGTGGGGGGCCATACAATGAGCAGTTCTTC.

The genes are TRBV10-1 and TRBJ1-1; D might be TRBD1 (5 bases). Germline V gene data show CDR1 as WNHNN and CDR2 as SYGVQD (reference sequence). Trimming left V 3 bases short and J 2 bases short, with 7 bases between. The CDR3 is 13 residues long. The CDR3 nucleotides read TGCGCCAGCAGTGAACAGGCCAACACTGAAGCTTTCTTT. Its translation: CASSEQANTEAFF.

This clone is a singleton in its sample. This chain uses TRBV10-3 with TRBJ2-1; D is undetermined. Looked up from germline, CDR1 is ENHRY and CDR2 is SYGVKD. The CDR3 runs to 13 residues. V lost 0 bases to trimming and J lost 1 base, with 1 base between them. The CDR3, as DNA: TGTGCCATCAGTGAGTCGTCCTACAATGAGCAGTTCTTC. It translates to CAISESSYNEQFF.

V usage is TRBV7-6 and J usage is TRBJ2-2, with D uncertain. CDR3 length: 14 residues. Trimming cost V 7 bases and J 5 bases, with 14 bases left between them. The germline V gene encodes CDR1 SGHVS and CDR2 FNYEAQ. The CDR3 DNA follows: TGTGCCAGCAATTCCCGGGTCGGGACCGGGGAGCTGTTTTTT. It specifies CASNSRVGTGELFF.